The present T cell receptor beta chain was sequenced within a study of glioma-infiltrating T cells after dendritic cell vaccination. On the study more broadly: Between the early 2000s and the early 2010s, patients got autologous tumor lysate-pulsed dendritic cell vaccines.

Study results and limitations: TCR clonality showed no direct relationship with survival.

The time point was: after dendritic cell vaccination, including at tumor progression/relapse. Remarks on this clone: What it binds is unknown.

TCRB CDR3 was amplified from 2 ug genomic DNA or less. Primers: 60 V beta forward and 13 J beta reverse. TCRdb's table, derived via immunoSEQ multiplex PCR, lists solely in-frame clones and lacks some. Of tens of thousands of clones in the sample, roughly 80% are singletons; the top ten hold 6% to 7.5%. The specimen comprised blood, sampled after dendritic cell vaccination. The sequence came from a human donor with glioblastoma.

The DNA for the CDR3 is TGTGCCAGCTCACCAACGGTCTCTAACGAGCAGTACTTC. Protein product: CASSPTVSNEQYF. The chain employs TRBV18 and TRBJ2-7; D ambiguous. Germline lookup yields CDR1 KGHSH and CDR2 LQKENI. The CDR3 loop spans 13 amino acids. The V end lost 2 bases, the J end lost 5 bases, and 10 bases lay between the germline ends.